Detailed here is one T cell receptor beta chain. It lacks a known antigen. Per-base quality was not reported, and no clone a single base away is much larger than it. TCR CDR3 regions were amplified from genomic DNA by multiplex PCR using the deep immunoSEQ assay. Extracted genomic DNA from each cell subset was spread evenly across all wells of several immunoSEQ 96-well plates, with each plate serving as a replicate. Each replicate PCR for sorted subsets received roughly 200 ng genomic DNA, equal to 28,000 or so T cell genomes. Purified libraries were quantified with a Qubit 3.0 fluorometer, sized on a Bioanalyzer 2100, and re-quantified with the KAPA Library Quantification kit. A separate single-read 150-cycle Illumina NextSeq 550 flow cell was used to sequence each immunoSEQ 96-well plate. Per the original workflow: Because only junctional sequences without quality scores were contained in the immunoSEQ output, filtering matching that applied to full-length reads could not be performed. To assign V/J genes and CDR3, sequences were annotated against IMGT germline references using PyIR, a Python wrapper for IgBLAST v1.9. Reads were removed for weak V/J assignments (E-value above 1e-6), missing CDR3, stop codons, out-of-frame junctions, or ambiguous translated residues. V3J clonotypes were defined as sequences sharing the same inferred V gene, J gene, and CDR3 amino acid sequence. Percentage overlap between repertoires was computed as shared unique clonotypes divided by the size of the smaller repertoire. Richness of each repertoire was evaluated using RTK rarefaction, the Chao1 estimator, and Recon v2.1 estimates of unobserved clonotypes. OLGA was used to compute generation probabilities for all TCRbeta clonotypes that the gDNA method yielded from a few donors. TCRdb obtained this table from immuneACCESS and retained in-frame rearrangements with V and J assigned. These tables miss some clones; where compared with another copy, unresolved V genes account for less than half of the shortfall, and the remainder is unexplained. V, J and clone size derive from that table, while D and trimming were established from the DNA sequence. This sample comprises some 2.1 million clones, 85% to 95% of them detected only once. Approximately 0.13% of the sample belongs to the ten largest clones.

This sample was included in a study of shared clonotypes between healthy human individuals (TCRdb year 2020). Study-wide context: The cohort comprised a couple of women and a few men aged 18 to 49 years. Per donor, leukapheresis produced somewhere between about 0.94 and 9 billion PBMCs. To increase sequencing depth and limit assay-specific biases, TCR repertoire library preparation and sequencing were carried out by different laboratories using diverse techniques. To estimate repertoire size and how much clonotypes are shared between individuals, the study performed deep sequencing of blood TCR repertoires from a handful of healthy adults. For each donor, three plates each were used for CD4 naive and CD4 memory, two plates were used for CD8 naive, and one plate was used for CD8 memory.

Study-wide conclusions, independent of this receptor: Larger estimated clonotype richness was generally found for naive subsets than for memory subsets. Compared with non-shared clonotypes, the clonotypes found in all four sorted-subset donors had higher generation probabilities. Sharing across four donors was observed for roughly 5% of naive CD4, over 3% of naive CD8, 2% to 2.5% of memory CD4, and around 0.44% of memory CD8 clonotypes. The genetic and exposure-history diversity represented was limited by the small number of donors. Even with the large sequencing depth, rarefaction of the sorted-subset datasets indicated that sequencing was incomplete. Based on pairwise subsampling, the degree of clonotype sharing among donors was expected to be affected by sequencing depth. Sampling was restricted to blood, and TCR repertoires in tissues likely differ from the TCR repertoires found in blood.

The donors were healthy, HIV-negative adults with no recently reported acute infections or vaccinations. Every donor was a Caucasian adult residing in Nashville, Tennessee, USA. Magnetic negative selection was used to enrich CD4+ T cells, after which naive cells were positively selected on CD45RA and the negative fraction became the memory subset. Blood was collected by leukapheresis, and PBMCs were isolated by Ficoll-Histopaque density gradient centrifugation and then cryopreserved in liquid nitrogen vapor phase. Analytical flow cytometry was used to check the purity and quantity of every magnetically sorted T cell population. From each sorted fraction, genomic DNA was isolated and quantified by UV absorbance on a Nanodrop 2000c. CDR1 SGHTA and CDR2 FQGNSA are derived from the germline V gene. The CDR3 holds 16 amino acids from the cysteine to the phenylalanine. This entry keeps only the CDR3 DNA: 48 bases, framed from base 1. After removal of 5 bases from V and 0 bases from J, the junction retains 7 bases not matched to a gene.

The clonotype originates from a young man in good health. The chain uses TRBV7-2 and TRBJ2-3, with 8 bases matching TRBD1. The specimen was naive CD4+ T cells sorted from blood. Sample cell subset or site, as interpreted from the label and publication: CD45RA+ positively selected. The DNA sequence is TGTGCCAGCAGCCTCGGACAGGGCAAGAGCACAGATACGCAGTATTTT. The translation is CASSLGQGKSTDTQYF.